One sample yielded the 5 T cell receptor beta chains listed below, sequenced in a study of molecular identifiers for immune sequencing clone quantification. TCRdb re-called the PCR reads through MiXCR, storing one row per CDR3 protein. The sample includes roughly 50,000 distinct CDR3 sequences, roughly 36% seen only once; the top ten take 3% to 4%. The sequencing input was naive CD8+ T cells from blood, with Jurkat cell RNA spiked in. Subset defined: FACS-sorted CD8+CD4-CCR7+CD45RA+ naive T cells. The receptors shown here come from a human donor in good health. Some libraries in this study had Jurkat cell RNA spiked in.

The chain has TRBV15 and TRBJ1-6, with a possible D match to TRBD1 (6 bases). In germline, CDR1 is LNHNV, CDR2 YYDKDF (reference sequence). Deletions cut 0 bases from V and 2 bases from J, with 17 bases between. The CDR3 runs to 19 residues. The CDR3 loop is CATSRDRAGEWTYNSPLHF. In DNA form, the CDR3 reads TGTGCCACCAGCAGAGATCGGGCAGGGGAATGGACCTATAATTCACCCCTCCACTTT.

V usage is TRBV5-5 and J usage is TRBJ1-1; no clear D gene. CDR1 is SGHKS and CDR2 is YYEKEE in the germline V gene (reference sequence). V dropped 0 bases and J dropped 0 bases, with 3 bases sitting between them. The CDR3 spans 13 residues. Here the CDR3 reads CASSLDLNTEAFF. In DNA, the CDR3 is TGTGCCAGCAGCTTGGACCTGAACACTGAAGCTTTCTTT.

The V gene is TRBV10-3, the J gene TRBJ1-1; perhaps TRBD1 as D (5 bases). The CDR3 runs 14 residues. Trimming cost V 8 bases and J 0 bases, with 13 bases left between them. Germline values: CDR1 ENHRY, CDR2 SYGVKD. The DNA of the CDR3 is TGTGCCATCCAGGAGGGGACCTTGAACACTGAAGCTTTCTTT. Protein sequence: CAIQEGTLNTEAFF.

With regard to this clonotype: This may arise from a read error, as a much more abundant clone is one base away. This chain joins TRBV7-6 and TRBJ1-1, with a tentative D call TRBD1 (6 bases). Trimming took off 4 bases at V and 4 bases at J, with 16 bases between the two ends. The CDR3 is 15 residues long. From germline, CDR1 is SGHVS and CDR2 FNYEAQ. The CDR3 sequence is CASSSYRAPGTEAFF. For the CDR3, the DNA is TGTGCCAGCAGCTCATACAGGGCCCCGGGCACTGAAGCTTTCTTT.

This clonotype was counted between two and nine times. The V and J genes are TRBV19 and TRBJ2-1; D perhaps matches TRBD1 (5 bases). Germline assignment: CDR1 LNHDA and CDR2 SQIVND (reference sequence). Trimming took off 8 bases at V and 0 bases at J, with 14 bases between the two ends. The CDR3 length is 15 residues. The CDR3 sequence: CASALDRSSYNEQFF. The CDR3 DNA sequence: TGTGCCAGTGCGTTAGACAGATCCTCCTACAATGAGCAGTTCTTC.